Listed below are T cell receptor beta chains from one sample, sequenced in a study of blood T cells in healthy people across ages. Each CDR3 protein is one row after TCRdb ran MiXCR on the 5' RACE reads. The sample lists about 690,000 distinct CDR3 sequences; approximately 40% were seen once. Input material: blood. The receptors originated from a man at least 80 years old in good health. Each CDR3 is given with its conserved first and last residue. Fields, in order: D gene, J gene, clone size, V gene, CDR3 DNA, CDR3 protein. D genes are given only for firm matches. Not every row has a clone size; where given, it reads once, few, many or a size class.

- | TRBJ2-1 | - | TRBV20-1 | TGCAGCGCACAGGGGGCGGGGGGGCGGAATGAGCAGTTCTTC | CSAQGAGGRNEQFF
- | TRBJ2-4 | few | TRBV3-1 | TGTGCCAGCAGCCAAATAACCGTTGCCAAAAACATTCAGTACTTC | CASSQITVAKNIQYF
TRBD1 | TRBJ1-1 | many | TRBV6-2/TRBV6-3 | TGTGCCAGCAGTGCTCCGGGACAGGGGGCGCGGGGAGCTTTCTTT | CASSAPGQGARGAFF
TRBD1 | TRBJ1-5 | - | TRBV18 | TGTGCCAGCTCACCGGACAGGGACCGTCAGCCCCAGCATTTT | CASSPDRDRQPQHF
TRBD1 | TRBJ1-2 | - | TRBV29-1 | TGCAGCGCCCATCACTGGGACAGGGATGGCTACACCTTC | CSAHHWDRDGYTF
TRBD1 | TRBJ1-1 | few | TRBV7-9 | TGTGCCAGCAGCTCACAGGGGGCGAACACTGAAGCTTTCTTT | CASSSQGANTEAFF
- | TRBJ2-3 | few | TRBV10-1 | TGCGCCAGCAGTGAAGCCGAAGGGGGGGAGACAGATACGCAGTATTTT | CASSEAEGGETDTQYF
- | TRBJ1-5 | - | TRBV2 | TGTGCCAGCAGTATCGACACGGGAGGCAATCAGCCCCAGCATTTT | CASSIDTGGNQPQHF
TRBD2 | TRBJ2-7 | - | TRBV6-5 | TGTGCCAGCAGTTACGACGTTGGGAGGGACGAGCAGTACTTC | CASSYDVGRDEQYF
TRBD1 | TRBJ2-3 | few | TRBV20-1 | TGCAGTGCTAGAGGCGTGGACAGGGGACCTTACACAGATACGCAGTATTTT | CSARGVDRGPYTDTQYF
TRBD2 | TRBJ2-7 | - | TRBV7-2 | TGTGCCAGCAGCCGGTTTAGCGGGACGCCCTACGAGCAGTACTTC | CASSRFSGTPYEQYF